Below, one TCR beta chain is given with its context. V lost 3 bases and J 7 bases, leaving 10 bases between the germline ends. The CDR3 runs 14 residues. Per the germline V gene, CDR1 is SGHDN and CDR2 is FVKESK. Extraction of total RNA produced a minimum of 6 micrograms from each sample. PCR was performed a second time for about 6 to 11 cycles using a sample-barcoded 5' primer and a J-beta primer mix. TCRdb analysed the 5' RACE reads with MiXCR anew, one entry per CDR3 protein. The data show hundreds of thousands of distinct CDR3 sequences, 40% to 45% seen once. The data stem from a study of blood T cells in healthy people across ages.

The receptor was isolated from an older man in good health. The sequenced sample consisted of blood. This chain links TRBV14 with TRBJ1-6; D not certain. CDR3 residues: CASSQFGRNSPLHF. In DNA, the CDR3 is TGTGCCAGCAGCCAGTTTGGCCGGAATTCACCCCTCCACTTT.